This T cell receptor beta chain emerged from a study of T cells after yellow fever vaccination. This clonotype was counted a few times. Its antigen is unknown. Study findings and constraints: Of the clonotypes, a small share occurred in both CD4 and CD8 compartments. After the booster, over 95% of CD4 and approximately 87% of CD8 primary-response clones were re-detected.

As TCR cDNA was made by 5'RACE template switching, a universal primer site and UMIs were added. TCRdb passed the 5' RACE reads through MiXCR, listing each CDR3 protein once. The sample carries under 400,000 distinct CDR3 sequences, 11% recorded once. The CDR3 spans 16 residues. Trimming took 0 bases from V and 3 from J, leaving 14 bases between them. CDR1 SNHLY and CDR2 FYNNEI come from the germline V gene. The chain carries TRBV2 and TRBJ1-1, with a weak D call TRBD1 (5 bases). This receptor was obtained from a man aged 18 to 29 who received the YFV17D yellow fever vaccine. This specimen consisted of PBMCs, obtained on the day of the first yellow fever vaccination. The DNA for the CDR3 is TGTGCCAGCAGTGAAGCCTGGACATTAGAGGACACTGAAGCTTTCTTT. Translation gives CASSEAWTLEDTEAFF.